What follows describes a single T cell receptor beta chain. Its cognate antigen is unknown. CDR3 length: 15 residues. Germline V CDR1 and CDR2: SGHVS, FQNEAQ. The V and J ends lost 4 bases and 1 base respectively, with 11 bases between them. The sample originates from a study of beta chain features in type 1 diabetes. As for the study in general: Sorted cells numbering around 100,000,000 were examined across all samples. Study conclusions and caveats: Compared to healthy donors, patients appeared to have naive, central memory and Treg TCRB repertoires that were more alike. Type 1 diabetes patients showed fewer insertions and more deletions at VDJ junctions.

The investigators reverse transcribed all of the isolated RNA, so they sequenced expressed TCRB transcripts. The table came from immunoSEQ multiplex PCR; TCRdb's copy has only in-frame clones and leaves some out. The sample lists roughly 500,000 clones; over 9.5% were seen once. The sequenced material came from naive CD4+ T cells from blood. This sequence was found in a woman between 18 and 29 years old in good health. The chain links TRBV7-8 to TRBJ1-5, with D hard to call. DNA of the CDR3: TGTGCCAGCAGCTCAGGTCAGTGGAGCAATCAGCCCCAGCATTTT. Protein sequence: CASSSGQWSNQPQHF.